A selection of T cell receptor beta chains follows, all from one sample in a study of blood T cell repertoires in COVID-19. Repertoires were generated with immunoSEQ multiplex PCR, while TCRdb's copy carries only in-frame clones and drops some. The sample lists under 300,000 clones, 82% seen once, with about 5.3% in the top ten. The sample was peripheral blood. Receptors were obtained from an elderly woman with active or convalescent COVID-19. Both conserved end residues are part of each CDR3.

cdr3_aa,v_call
CATSDFTVLDSRGYTF,TRBV24-1
CASSLTGLDSPLHF,TRBV5-1
CAIRGGAPGGPGELFF,TRBV10-3
CATSDPRLEAEQYF,TRBV24-1
CASSSTNNSPLHF,TRBV6-2/TRBV6-3
CASSQDGTGVFRELFF,TRBV14
CASSMGATEKLFF,TRBV28
CASSPSGGKYGYTF,TRBV18
CASSSRGNTQYF,TRBV12-3/TRBV12-4
CASSRRDSMNTEAFF,TRBV6-5
CASSLVGGTDTIYF,TRBV5-1
CASSYSGGTVTEAFF,TRBV6-5
CASKDRGNSPLHF,TRBV12-3/TRBV12-4
CASSQGQVLNEKLFF,TRBV3-1/TRBV3-2
CSVRQGGYTEAFF,TRBV29-1
CASSLFGTGSSGNTIYF,TRBV28
CASSRLYGYTF,TRBV5-1
CASSGRDRANEQFF,TRBV3-1/TRBV3-2
CASSVQGGANTEAFF,TRBV10-1
CASATGRSGANVLTF,TRBV19
CASSLDRQEKLFF,TRBV7-8
CASSVQQGTGELFF,TRBV5-1
CASSLARGGTEAFF,TRBV5-1
CASSLSGGARTEAFF,TRBV3-1/TRBV3-2
CASSFRTSGTEAFF,TRBV28
CAHGDHDYEQYF,TRBV10-3
CAWSRGLAGGYEQYF,TRBV30
CASSPNSDTQYF,TRBV7-9
CASSADRGSYNEQFF,TRBV6-4
CASSAPGQGFEKLFF,TRBV7-2
CATSEGVMGYTF,TRBV15
CSASLDYGYTF,TRBV20-1
CAKNRDNYEQYF,TRBV10-1
CAWSEQGYSPLHF,TRBV30
CATSDLRGASGGTGELFF,TRBV24-1
CASSGDSYEQYF,TRBV18
CASSRLAGEDTQYF,TRBV19
CASSSAGGHETQYF,TRBV28
CASSVGLTDTQYF,TRBV9
CASSYSPTGTTNEKLFF,TRBV6-2/TRBV6-3
CASSLWTGQSYNSPLHF,TRBV28
CASIITGGPDVKLFF,TRBV6-5
CASSPAYSDRLQYF,TRBV7-2
CASSPGTGSPYEQYF,TRBV28
CASSAQGAYGYTF,TRBV25-1
CAREGPEAFF,TRBV2
CASRARDEAFF,TRBV6-5
CASSRDRSSYEQYF,TRBV6-5
CASSDRALWSPLHF,TRBV25-1
CASSPETGAAGGYTF,TRBV18
CASSFGTSGRGAYEQYF,TRBV5-4
CASSYLLGLAGGYNEQFF,TRBV6-2/TRBV6-3